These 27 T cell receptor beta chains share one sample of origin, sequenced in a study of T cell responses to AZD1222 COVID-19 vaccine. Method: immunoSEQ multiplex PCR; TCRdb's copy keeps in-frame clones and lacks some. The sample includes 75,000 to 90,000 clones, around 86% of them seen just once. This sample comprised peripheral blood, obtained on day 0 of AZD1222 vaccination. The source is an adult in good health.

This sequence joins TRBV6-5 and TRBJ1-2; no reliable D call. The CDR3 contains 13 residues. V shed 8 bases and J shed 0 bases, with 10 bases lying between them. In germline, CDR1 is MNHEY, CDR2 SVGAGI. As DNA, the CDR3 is TGTGCCAGCCGACCTTGGGCTAACTATGGCTACACCTTC. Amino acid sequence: CASRPWANYGYTF.

Written as DNA, the CDR3 is TGTGCCAGCAGTCCGTCCTCCGGGGAGCTGTTTTTT. It codes for CASSPSSGELFF. V usage is TRBV7-9 and J usage is TRBJ2-2; the D is unclear. CDR3 length: 12 residues. The V and J ends lost 6 bases and 6 bases respectively, with 8 bases between them. CDR1 and CDR2 from the germline V gene are SEHNR and FQNEAQ (reference sequence).

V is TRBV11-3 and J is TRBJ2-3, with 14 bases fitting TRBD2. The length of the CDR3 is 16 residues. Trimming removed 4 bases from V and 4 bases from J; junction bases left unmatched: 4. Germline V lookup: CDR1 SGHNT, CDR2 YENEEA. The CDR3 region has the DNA TGTGCCAGCAGCTCGGGACTAGCGGGAGATGCAGATACGCAGTATTTT. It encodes CASSSGLAGDADTQYF. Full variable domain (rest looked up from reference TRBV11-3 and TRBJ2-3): EAGVVQSPRYKIIEKKQPVAFWCNPISGHNTLYWYLQNLGQGPELLIRYENEEAVDDSQLPKDRFSAERLKGVDSTLKIQPAELGDSAVYLCASSSGLAGDADTQYFGPGTRLTVL.

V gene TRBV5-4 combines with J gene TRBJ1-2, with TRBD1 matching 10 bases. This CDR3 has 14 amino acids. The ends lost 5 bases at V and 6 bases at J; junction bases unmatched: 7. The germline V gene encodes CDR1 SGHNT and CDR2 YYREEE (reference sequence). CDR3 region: CASRGTGALDGYTF. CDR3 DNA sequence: TGTGCCAGCAGGGGGACAGGGGCACTCGATGGCTACACCTTC.

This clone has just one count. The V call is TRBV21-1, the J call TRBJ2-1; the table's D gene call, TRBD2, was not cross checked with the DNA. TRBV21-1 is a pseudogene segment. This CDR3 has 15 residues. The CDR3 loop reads CASSTCGPYYNEQFF. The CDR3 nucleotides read TGTGCCAGCAGCACGTGCGGGCCATACTACAATGAGCAGTTCTTC.

Here the CDR3 DNA reads TGTGCCAGTAGTATGACGGGGCCCGCTGAAGCTTTCTTT. Translation gives CASSMTGPAEAFF. The chain combines TRBV19 with TRBJ1-1; tentatively, D is TRBD1 (5 bases). The CDR3 runs to 13 residues. Germline-derived CDR1 and CDR2 are LNHDA and SQIVND (reference sequence). The V end lost 3 bases, the J end lost 6 bases, and 11 bases lay between the germline ends.

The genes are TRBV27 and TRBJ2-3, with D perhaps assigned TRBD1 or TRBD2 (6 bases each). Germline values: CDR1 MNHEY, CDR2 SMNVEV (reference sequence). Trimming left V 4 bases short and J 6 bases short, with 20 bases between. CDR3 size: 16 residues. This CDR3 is CASSSDLGGLRDTQYF. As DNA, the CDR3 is TGTGCCAGCAGTTCAGACCTCGGGGGCCTCAGGGATACGCAGTATTTT.

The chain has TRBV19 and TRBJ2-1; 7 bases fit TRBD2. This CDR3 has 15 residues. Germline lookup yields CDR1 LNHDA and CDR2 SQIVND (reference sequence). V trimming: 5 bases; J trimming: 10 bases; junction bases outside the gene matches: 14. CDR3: CASSLLSGASGEQFF. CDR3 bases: TGTGCCAGTAGTCTCCTGAGCGGGGCCTCAGGCGAGCAGTTCTTC.

The CDR3 reads CASSLYGAEGAFF. DNA for the CDR3: TGTGCCAGCAGCTTGTACGGGGCCGAGGGGGCTTTCTTT. The V gene is TRBV7-8, the J gene TRBJ1-1, with a weak D call TRBD1 (5 bases). V lost 3 bases and J lost 11, with 16 bases in between. The CDR3 loop spans 13 amino acids. The germline gives CDR1 SGHVS, CDR2 FQNEAQ. Full variable domain (missing parts from reference TRBV7-8 and TRBJ1-1): GAGVSQSPRYKVAKRGQDVALRCDPISGHVSLFWYQQALGQGPEFLTYFQNEAQLDKSGLPSDRFFAERPEGSVSTLKIQRTQQEDSAVYLCASSLYGAEGAFFGQGTRLTVV.

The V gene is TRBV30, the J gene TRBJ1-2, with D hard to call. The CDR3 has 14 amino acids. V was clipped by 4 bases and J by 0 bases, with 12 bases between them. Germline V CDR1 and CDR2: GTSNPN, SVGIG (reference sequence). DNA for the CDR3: TGTGCCTGGAAGAGGTTAACTTCTAACTATGGCTACACCTTC. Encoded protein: CAWKRLTSNYGYTF.

The CDR3 is CASSNRIAGVGNEQFF. CDR3 nucleotide sequence: TGTGCCAGCAGCAACCGAATAGCGGGAGTGGGCAATGAGCAGTTCTTC. The chain links TRBV21-1 to TRBJ2-1; TRBD2 reflects the table's D call only, with no check against the DNA. TRBV21-1 is tagged as a pseudogene. This CDR3 has 16 amino acids.

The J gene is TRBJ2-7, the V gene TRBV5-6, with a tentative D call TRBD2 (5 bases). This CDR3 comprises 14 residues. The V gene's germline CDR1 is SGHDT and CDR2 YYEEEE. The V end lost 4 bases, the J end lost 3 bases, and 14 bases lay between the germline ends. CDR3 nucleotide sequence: TGTGCCAGCAGCCTGGGCTTGGAGGTCTACGAGCAGTACTTC. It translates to CASSLGLEVYEQYF.

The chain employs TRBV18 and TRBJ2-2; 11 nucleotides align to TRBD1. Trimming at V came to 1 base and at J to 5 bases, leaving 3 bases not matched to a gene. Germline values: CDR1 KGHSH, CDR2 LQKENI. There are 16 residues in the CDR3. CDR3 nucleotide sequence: TGTGCCAGCTCACCACGGACAGGGGGCAGTACCGGGGAGCTGTTTTTT. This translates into CASSPRTGGSTGELFF.

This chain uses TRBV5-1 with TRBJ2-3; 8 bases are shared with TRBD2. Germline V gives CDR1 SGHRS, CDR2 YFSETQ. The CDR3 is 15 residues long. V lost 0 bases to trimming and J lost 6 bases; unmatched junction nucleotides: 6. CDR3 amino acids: CASSLASRGVDTQYF. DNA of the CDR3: TGCGCCAGCAGCTTGGCCTCGCGGGGGGTCGATACGCAGTATTTT.

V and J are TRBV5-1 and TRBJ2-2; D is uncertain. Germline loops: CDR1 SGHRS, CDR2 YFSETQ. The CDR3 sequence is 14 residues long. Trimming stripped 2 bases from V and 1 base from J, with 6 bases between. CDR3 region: CASSFLGNTGELFF. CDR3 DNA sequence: TGCGCCAGCAGCTTCTTGGGGAACACCGGGGAGCTGTTTTTT.

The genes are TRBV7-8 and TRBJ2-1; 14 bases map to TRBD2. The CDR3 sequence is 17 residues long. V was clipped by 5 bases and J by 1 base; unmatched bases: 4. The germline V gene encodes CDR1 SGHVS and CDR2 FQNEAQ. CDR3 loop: CASSVRTSGGSYNEQFF. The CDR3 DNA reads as TGTGCCAGCAGCGTACGGACTAGCGGGGGGTCCTACAATGAGCAGTTCTTC.

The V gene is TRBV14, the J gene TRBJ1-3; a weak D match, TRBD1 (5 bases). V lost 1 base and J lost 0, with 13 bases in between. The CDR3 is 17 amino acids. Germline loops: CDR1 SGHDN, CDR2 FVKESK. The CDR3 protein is CASSQGYRSDSGNTIYF. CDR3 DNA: TGTGCCAGCAGCCAAGGTTACAGGTCCGACTCTGGAAACACCATATATTTT.

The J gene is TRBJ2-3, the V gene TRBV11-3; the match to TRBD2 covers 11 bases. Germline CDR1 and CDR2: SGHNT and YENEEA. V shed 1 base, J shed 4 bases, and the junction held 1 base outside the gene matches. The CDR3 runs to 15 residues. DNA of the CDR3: TGTGCCAGCAGCTTAGGACTAGCGGGACCAGATACGCAGTATTTT. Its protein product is CASSLGLAGPDTQYF.

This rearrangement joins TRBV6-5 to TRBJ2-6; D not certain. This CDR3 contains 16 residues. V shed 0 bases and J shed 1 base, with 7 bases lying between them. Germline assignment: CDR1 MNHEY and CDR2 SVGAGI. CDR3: CASSYSILSGANVLTF. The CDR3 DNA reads TGTGCCAGCAGTTACTCGATACTGTCTGGGGCCAACGTCCTGACTTTC.

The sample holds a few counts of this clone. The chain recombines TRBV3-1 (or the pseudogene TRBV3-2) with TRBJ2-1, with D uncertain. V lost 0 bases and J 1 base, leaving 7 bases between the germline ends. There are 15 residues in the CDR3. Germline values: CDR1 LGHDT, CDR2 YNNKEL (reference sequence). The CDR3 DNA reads TGTGCCAGCAGCCAAGACACTAATTCCTACAATGAGCAGTTCTTC. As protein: CASSQDTNSYNEQFF.

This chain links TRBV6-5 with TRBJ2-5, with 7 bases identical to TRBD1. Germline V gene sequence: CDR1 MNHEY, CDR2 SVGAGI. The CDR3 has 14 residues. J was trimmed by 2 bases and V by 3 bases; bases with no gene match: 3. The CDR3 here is CASSYGRGQETQYF. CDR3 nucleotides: TGTGCCAGCAGTTATGGCAGGGGGCAAGAGACCCAGTACTTC.

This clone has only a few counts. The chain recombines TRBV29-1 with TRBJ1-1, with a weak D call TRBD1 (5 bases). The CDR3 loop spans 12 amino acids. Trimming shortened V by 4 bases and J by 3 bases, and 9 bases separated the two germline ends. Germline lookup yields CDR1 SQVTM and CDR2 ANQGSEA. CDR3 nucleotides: TGCAGCGTTGCAGGGTCCTACACTGAAGCTTTCTTT. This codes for CSVAGSYTEAFF.

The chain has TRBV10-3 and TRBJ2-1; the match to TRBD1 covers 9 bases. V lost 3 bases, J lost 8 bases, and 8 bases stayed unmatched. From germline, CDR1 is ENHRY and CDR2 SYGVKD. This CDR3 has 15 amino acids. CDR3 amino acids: CAISDPRDRAYEQFF. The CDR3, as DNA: TGTGCCATCAGTGATCCCCGGGACAGGGCCTATGAGCAGTTCTTC.

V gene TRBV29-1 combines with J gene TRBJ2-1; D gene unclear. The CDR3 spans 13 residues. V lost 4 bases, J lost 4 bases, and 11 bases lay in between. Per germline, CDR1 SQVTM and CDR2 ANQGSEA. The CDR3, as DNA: TGCAGCGTTGTATCAGGATTATACAATGAGCAGTTCTTC. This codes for CSVVSGLYNEQFF.

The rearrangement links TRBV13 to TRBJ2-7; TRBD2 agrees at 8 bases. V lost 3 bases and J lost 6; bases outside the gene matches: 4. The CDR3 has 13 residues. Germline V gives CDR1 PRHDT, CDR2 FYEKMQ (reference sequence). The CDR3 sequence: CASSFQRESEQYF. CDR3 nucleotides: TGTGCCAGCAGCTTCCAGCGGGAGAGCGAGCAGTACTTC.

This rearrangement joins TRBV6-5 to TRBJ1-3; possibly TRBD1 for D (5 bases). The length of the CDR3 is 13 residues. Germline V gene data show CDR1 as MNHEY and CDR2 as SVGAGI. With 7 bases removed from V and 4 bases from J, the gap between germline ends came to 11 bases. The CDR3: CASTHGGGNTIYF. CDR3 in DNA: TGTGCCAGCACCCACGGGGGGGGAAACACCATATATTTT.

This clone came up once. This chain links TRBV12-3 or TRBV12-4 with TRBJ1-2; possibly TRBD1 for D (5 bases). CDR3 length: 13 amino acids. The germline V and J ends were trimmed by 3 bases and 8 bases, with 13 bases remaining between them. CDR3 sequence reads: CASSFGGFSGYTF. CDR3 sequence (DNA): TGTGCCAGCAGTTTCGGGGGGTTCAGCGGCTACACCTTC.